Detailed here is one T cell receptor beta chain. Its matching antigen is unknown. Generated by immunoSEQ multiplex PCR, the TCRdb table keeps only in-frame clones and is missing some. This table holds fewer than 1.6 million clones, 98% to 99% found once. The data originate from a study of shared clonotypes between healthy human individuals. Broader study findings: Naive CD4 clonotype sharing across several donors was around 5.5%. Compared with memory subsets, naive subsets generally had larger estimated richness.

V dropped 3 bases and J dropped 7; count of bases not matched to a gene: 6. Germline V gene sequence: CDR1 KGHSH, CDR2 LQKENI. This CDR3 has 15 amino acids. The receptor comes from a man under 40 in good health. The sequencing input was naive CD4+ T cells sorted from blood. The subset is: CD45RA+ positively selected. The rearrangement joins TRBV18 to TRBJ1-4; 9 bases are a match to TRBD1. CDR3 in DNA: TGTGCCAGCTCACCTCAGAGGACAGGGGTTGAAAAACTGTTTTTT. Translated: CASSPQRTGVEKLFF.